This T cell receptor beta chain was sequenced during a study of blood T cell repertoires in COVID-19 (TCRdb year 2020). For the wider study: Collaborator samples came from the United States, Italy and Spain and covered acute and convalescent phases of COVID-19. The samples were drawn from the first 160 participants of the ongoing ImmuneRACE study and from 950 to 1,500 subjects provided by 6 global collaborators. The material from the prospective study consisted of cDNA or gDNA derived from T cells, B-cell-depleted T cells, or PBMCs. The sample metadata nearly always contained a de-identified subject ID, COVID-19 status, age in years and sex. Subjects who had been exposed to COVID-19, were actively infected with it, or had recovered from it provided the deeply sampled blood TCRbeta repertoires that made up the dataset. Where available, HLA class I and class II types were obtained from metadata supplied by the sample provider rather than from assay-based typing. The repertoires were released in a freely available public database intended as a resource for research on the immune response to SARS-CoV-2. Overall results and qualifications from the work: How much clinical and demographic metadata was included differed by source and by participant, and the metadata was provided uncurated.

Between the V and J ends, shortened by 3 bases and 1 base respectively, the junction contains 9 bases. Taken from cysteine to phenylalanine, the CDR3 has 14 residues. CDR3 DNA only is kept here, 42 bases in frame from base 1. CDR1 MNHEY and CDR2 SVGAGI were looked up in the germline V gene. Collaborating institutions collected whole blood in K2EDTA tubes following their own protocols. Collaborator samples were shipped for TCRbeta analysis as frozen whole blood, isolated PBMCs, or DNA extracted from either sample type. This clone turned up a few times. Its antigen has not been determined. One base away there is no much larger clone; base qualities are not given. TCRbeta CDR3 regions were amplified from genomic DNA by means of the immunoSEQ Assay, a bias-controlled multiplex PCR. The source study handled its data this way. The number of nucleated cells in each sample was estimated by amplification of reference gene primers within the assay. To quantify the absolute abundance of each unique TCRbeta CDR3 rearrangement, sequence reads were collapsed and filtered. For each sample, productive Simpson clonality was calculated by taking the square root of Simpson's diversity index across productive rearrangements. TCRdb retrieved this table from immuneACCESS and kept in-frame rearrangements only. Not all clones are present; in checked studies, unresolved V genes account for under half, and no reason is known for the remainder. The D gene and trimming were derived from the DNA, and the V and J assignments and clone size from that table. Within this sample are 160,000 or so clones, with roughly four fifths of them counted one time only. Of the sample, approximately 19% falls within the top ten clones.

This clonotype was obtained from a woman older than 75 with acute or convalescent COVID-19. Sequencing input: peripheral blood. The chain is assembled from TRBV6-5 and TRBJ1-1, with TRBD1 as a weak D call on 5 bases. CDR3 reads: CASSYEGQNTEAFF. In nucleotides, the sequence is TGTGCCAGCAGTTATGAAGGACAGAACACTGAAGCTTTCTTT.